The present T cell receptor beta chain was sequenced within a study of CD8+ T cells in alopecia areata. General study results and limits: Especially in alopecia totalis/universalis, lesional scalp showed greater clonality than normal scalp did. The study found TCR sharing across patients less clear than in mice, possibly for HLA reasons.

The CDR3 covers 13 residues. Germline V CDR1 and CDR2: GTSNPN, SVGIG (reference sequence). V was clipped by 3 bases and J by 4 bases; unmatched bases: 3. RNA was isolated and reverse transcribed to cDNA, the sequencing template. The protocol was immunoSEQ multiplex PCR, while the TCRdb copy is restricted to in-frame clones and leaves out a portion. The data hold 80,000 to 100,000 clones, with roughly two fifths observed a single time. The sample holds one count of this clone. Its target is not known. Sequencing input: CD4+ T cells sorted from blood. The chain carries TRBV30 and TRBJ1-2; 9 bases line up with TRBD1. The source is a human donor with alopecia areata. In nucleotides, the CDR3 is TGTGCCTGGAGGAGGGACAGGGCCTATGGCTACACCTTC. Amino acids: CAWRRDRAYGYTF.